This record covers a single T cell receptor (beta chain). Its antigen is not known. The sample belongs to a study of T cell responses to AZD1222 COVID-19 vaccine. Whole-study findings and limits: Per reports, nearly half of all spike-specific TCRs target regions that are unmutated in variants. Researchers report vaccine-associated CD4 TCRs spanning spike, with dominance at 160-218 and 743-854. Donors skewed white British and female; clonal diversity was possibly underestimated. The study identified only five to seven AZD1222 recipients as seropositive at baseline.

The CDR3 is 15 residues long. CDR1 SGHTS and CDR2 YDEGEE come from the germline V gene. J was trimmed by 1 base and V by 4 bases; bases with no gene match: 7. The assay was immunoSEQ multiplex PCR, and TCRdb's table has in-frame clones only and misses some. Among tens of thousands of clones listed, more than 75% were seen once. The chain carries TRBV5-8 and TRBJ1-1; 7 nucleotides agree with TRBD1. The material sequenced was peripheral blood, taken on day 0 of MenACWY control vaccination. The TCR originated in an adult in good health. The CDR3 is CASSAYRGRNTEAFF. The CDR3 bases are TGTGCCAGCAGCGCATACAGGGGAAGGAACACTGAAGCTTTCTTT.